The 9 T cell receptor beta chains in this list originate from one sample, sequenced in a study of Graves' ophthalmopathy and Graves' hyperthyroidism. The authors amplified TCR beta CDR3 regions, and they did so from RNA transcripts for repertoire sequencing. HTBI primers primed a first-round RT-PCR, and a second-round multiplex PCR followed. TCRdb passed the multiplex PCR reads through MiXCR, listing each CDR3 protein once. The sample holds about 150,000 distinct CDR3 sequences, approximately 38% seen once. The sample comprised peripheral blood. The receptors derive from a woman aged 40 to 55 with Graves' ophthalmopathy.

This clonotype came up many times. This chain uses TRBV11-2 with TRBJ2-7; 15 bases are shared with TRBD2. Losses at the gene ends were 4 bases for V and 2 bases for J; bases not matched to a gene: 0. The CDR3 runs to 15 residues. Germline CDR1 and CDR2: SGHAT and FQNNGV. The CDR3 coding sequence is TGTGCCAGCAGCTGGACTAGCGGGGGGGCCTACGAGCAGTACTTC. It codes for CASSWTSGGAYEQYF.

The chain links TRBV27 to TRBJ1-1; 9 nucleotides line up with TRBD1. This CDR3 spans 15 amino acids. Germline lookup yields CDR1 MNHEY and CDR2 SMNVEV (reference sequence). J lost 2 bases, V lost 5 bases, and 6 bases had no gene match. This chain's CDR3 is CASSTVDRGNTEAFF. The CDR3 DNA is TGTGCCAGCAGTACCGTGGACAGGGGAAACACTGAAGCTTTCTTT.

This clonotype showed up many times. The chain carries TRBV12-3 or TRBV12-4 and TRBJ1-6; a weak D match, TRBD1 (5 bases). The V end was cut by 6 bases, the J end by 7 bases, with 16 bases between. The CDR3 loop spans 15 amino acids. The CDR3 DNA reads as TGTGCCAGCAGCAGAACGGGACGAGGGAATTCACCCCTCCACTTT. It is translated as CASSRTGRGNSPLHF.

The CDR3 DNA sequence: TGTGCCAGCAGCCAGGGGACTAGCGGGAAGGGGTACGAGCAGTACTTC. Amino acid sequence: CASSQGTSGKGYEQYF. The V call is TRBV11-2, the J call TRBJ2-7; the match to TRBD2 covers 13 bases. Trimming removed 5 bases from V and 4 bases from J; junction bases left unmatched: 8. The CDR3 sequence is 16 residues long. Germline CDR1 and CDR2: SGHAT and FQNNGV.

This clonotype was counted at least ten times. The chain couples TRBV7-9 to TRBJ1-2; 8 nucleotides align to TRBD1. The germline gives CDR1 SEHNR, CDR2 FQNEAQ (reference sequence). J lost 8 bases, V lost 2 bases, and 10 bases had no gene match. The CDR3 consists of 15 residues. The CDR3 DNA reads TGTGCCAGCAGCTTATCGACAGGGGCAAATAGGGGCTACACCTTC. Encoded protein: CASSLSTGANRGYTF.

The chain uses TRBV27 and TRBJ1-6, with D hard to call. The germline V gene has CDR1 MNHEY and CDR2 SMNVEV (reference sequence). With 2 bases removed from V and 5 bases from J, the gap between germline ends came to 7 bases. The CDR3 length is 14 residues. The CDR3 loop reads CASSLRRNNSPLHF. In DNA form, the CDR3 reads TGTGCCAGCAGTTTACGCAGGAATAATTCACCCCTCCACTTT.

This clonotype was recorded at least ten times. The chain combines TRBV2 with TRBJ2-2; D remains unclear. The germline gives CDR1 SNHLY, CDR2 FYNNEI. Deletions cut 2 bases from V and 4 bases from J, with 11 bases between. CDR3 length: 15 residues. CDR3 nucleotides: TGTGCCAGCAGTGAACTCATAGGGTTCACCGGGGAGCTGTTTTTT. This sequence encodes CASSELIGFTGELFF.

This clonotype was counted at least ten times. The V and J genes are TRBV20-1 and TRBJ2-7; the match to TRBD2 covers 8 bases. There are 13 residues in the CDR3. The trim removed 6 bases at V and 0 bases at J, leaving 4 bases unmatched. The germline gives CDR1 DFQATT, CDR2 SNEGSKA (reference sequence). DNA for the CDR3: TGCAGTGCCTATAGCGGGATCTCCTACGAGCAGTACTTC. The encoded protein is CSAYSGISYEQYF.

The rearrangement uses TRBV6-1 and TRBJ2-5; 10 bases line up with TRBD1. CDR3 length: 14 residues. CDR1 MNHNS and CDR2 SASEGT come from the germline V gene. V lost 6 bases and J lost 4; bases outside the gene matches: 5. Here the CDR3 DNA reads TGTGCCAGCAGAAGACAGGGGGCCAGAGAGACCCAGTACTTC. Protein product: CASRRQGARETQYF.